The entry that follows covers one TCR beta chain sequence. The target antigen is unknown. Per the authors' pipeline: ImmunoSEQ output lacked quality scores and full-length reads, limiting matched filtering. Produced via immunoSEQ multiplex PCR; TCRdb's table is partial and in-frame only. The V and J calls and clone size were taken over from that table, and D and trimming were inferred from the DNA. Of roughly 760,000 clones in the sample, less than 85% are singletons; the top ten hold 1.5% to 2%. The sample is drawn from a study of shared clonotypes between healthy human individuals. Study as a whole: Aged 18 to 49, the donors were two women and a few men. Researchers assigned three CD4 naive, three CD4 memory, two CD8 naive and one CD8 memory plate to each donor. Overall study findings and caveats: Naive subsets generally had larger estimated richness than memory subsets.

V lost 5 bases to trimming and J lost 8 bases; unmatched junction nucleotides: 12. Germline values: CDR1 MNHNS, CDR2 SASEGT. This CDR3 has 15 amino acids. The V and J genes are TRBV6-1 and TRBJ2-3; 8 bases line up with TRBD1. The source is a woman in her twenties or thirties in good health. The specimen sequenced was memory CD4+ T cells sorted from blood. Subset given: CD45RA-negative fraction. CDR3 protein: CASSMGQVGPSTQYF. In DNA, the CDR3 is TGTGCCAGCAGTATGGGACAGGTTGGGCCAAGTACGCAGTATTTT.